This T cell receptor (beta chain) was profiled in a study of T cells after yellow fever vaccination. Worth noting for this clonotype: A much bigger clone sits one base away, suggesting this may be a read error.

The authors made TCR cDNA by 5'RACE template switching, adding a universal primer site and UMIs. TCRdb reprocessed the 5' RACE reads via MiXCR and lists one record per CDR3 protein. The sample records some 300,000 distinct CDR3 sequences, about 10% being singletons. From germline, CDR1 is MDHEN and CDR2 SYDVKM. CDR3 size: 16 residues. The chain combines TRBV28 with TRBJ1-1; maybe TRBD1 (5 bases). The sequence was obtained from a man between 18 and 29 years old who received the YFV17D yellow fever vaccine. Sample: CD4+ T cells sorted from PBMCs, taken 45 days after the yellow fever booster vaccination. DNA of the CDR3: TGTGCCAGCAGTTCCCCCCAGGGATCTCGGAACACTGAAGCTTCCTTT. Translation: CASSSPQGSRNTEASF. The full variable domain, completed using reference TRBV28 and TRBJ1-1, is DVKVTQSSRYLVKRTGEKVFLECVQDMDHENMFWYRQDPGLGLRLIYFSYDVKMKEKGDIPEGYSVSREKKERFSLILESASTNQTSMYLCASSSPQGSRNTEASFGQGTRLTVV.